This T cell receptor beta chain was sequenced during a study of control samples from healthy donors and cancer patients. Only in-frame clones appear in the TCRdb table, and some are missing; sequencing was by immunoSEQ multiplex PCR. The table shows around 97,000 clones, with approximately 90% occurring only once. V was trimmed by 4 bases and J by 0 bases, leaving 11 bases between them. This CDR3 has 16 residues. CDR1 is KGHDR, CDR2 SFDVKD, per germline. This chain links TRBV24-1 with TRBJ2-2; possible D gene TRBD2, 5 bases. Specimen: PBMCs. The source of this sequence is a man between 60 and 75 years old with lung cancer. The CDR3 sequence is CATSERALTNTGELFF. CDR3 DNA sequence: TGTGCCACCAGTGAGAGGGCCTTGACGAACACCGGGGAGCTGTTTTTT.